The 21 T cell receptor beta chains below come from one sample, sequenced in a study of blood T cell repertoires in COVID-19. The method was immunoSEQ multiplex PCR; TCRdb's version includes in-frame clones alone and lacks a portion of them. The sample lists some 42,000 clones, roughly 87% occurring once. Sequenced sample: peripheral blood. The receptors were sampled from a human donor in a cohort sampled during active COVID-19.

This clone was counted a single time. J is TRBJ2-2 and V is TRBV7-3; D is unclear. The CDR3 loop spans 13 amino acids. V lost 6 bases, J lost 0 bases, and 5 bases lay in between. Germline lookup yields CDR1 SGHTA and CDR2 FQGTGA. The CDR3 region has the DNA TGTGCCAGCAGAACAACGAACACCGGGGAGCTGTTTTTT. Protein sequence: CASRTTNTGELFF.

J is TRBJ2-5 and V is TRBV18; TRBD2 matches 11 bases. The trim removed 1 base at V and 5 bases at J, leaving 9 bases unmatched. CDR1 is KGHSH, CDR2 LQKENI, per germline. The CDR3 contains 17 residues. CDR3: CASSPHWLAGGVETQYF. DNA for the CDR3: TGTGCCAGCTCACCACATTGGCTAGCGGGGGGTGTTGAGACCCAGTACTTC.

This chain connects TRBV3-1 (or the pseudogene TRBV3-2) to TRBJ1-1; possible D gene TRBD1, 5 bases. The V end lost 4 bases, the J end lost 6 bases, and 15 bases lay between the germline ends. CDR1 and CDR2 from the germline V gene are LGHDT and YNNKEL (reference sequence). The CDR3 consists of 14 residues. The CDR3 is CASSLGAGGSEAFF. In nucleotides, the CDR3 is TGTGCCAGCAGCCTAGGAGCGGGGGGTTCTGAAGCTTTCTTT.

The rearrangement joins TRBV11-2 to TRBJ1-6; D not resolved. CDR1 and CDR2 from the germline V gene are SGHAT and FQNNGV. Trimming shortened V by 1 base and J by 7 bases, and 5 bases separated the two germline ends. The CDR3 consists of 13 residues. The CDR3 DNA reads as TGTGCCAGCAGCTTAGTTCCGAATTCACCCCTCCACTTT. It translates to CASSLVPNSPLHF. The full variable domain, in which reference TRBV11-2 and TRBJ1-6 provide the parts outside the CDR3, is EAGVAQSPRYKIIEKRQSVAFWCNPISGHATLYWYQQILGQGPKLLIQFQNNGVVDDSQLPKDRFSAERLKGVDSTLKIQPAKLEDSAVYLCASSLVPNSPLHFGNGTRLTVT.

The gene calls are TRBV7-7 and TRBJ1-4, with a tentative D call TRBD1 (5 bases). Germline CDR1 SSHAT, CDR2 FNYEAQ (reference sequence). V shed 5 bases and J shed 8 bases, with 15 bases lying between them. CDR3 length equals 14 residues. The CDR3 protein is CASSPGGQGEKLFF. CDR3 coding DNA: TGTGCCAGCAGCCCTGGTGGGCAGGGCGAAAAACTGTTTTTT.

The chain uses TRBV12-3 or TRBV12-4 and TRBJ2-4; a possible D gene is TRBD2 (6 bases). The CDR3 runs to 13 residues. The V gene lost 1 base and the J gene lost 5 bases, with 6 bases spanning the gap. This CDR3 reads CASSLGGENIQYF. DNA for the CDR3: TGTGCCAGCAGTTTAGGGGGGGAAAACATTCAGTACTTC.

The rearrangement joins TRBV4-3 to TRBJ2-7, with TRBD1 matching 10 bases. The CDR3 sequence is 16 residues long. Trimming removed 0 bases from V and 0 bases from J; junction bases left unmatched: 2. From germline, CDR1 is LGHNA and CDR2 YSLEER. The CDR3 sequence is CASSQDRQGASYEQYF. Here the CDR3 DNA reads TGCGCCAGCAGCCAAGATAGACAGGGGGCCTCCTACGAGCAGTACTTC.

V and J are TRBV7-9 and TRBJ2-1, with D possibly TRBD1 on 5 matching bases. There are 13 residues in the CDR3. Germline lookup yields CDR1 SEHNR and CDR2 FQNEAQ (reference sequence). The V and J ends lost 2 bases and 7 bases respectively, with 9 bases between them. CDR3: CASSLWSGNEQFF. The CDR3 coding sequence is TGTGCCAGCAGCTTATGGTCAGGGAATGAGCAGTTCTTC.

The chain links TRBV6-2 or TRBV6-3 to TRBJ2-1; 9 positions agree with TRBD2. The CDR3 length is 18 residues. Germline loops: CDR1 MNHEY, CDR2 SVGEGT. V gave up 0 bases and J gave up 0 bases; unmatched junction bases: 6. The CDR3 DNA is TGTGCCAGCAGTTACTCCGGACTAGCGAGTCCCTCCTACAATGAGCAGTTCTTC. This gives the protein CASSYSGLASPSYNEQFF.

The CDR3 DNA reads as TGTGCCAGCAGTCCCCAGGTCAGGGTCTATGGCTACACCTTC. This encodes CASSPQVRVYGYTF. V and J are TRBV28 and TRBJ1-2, with TRBD1 as a possible D gene (5 bases). Trimming removed 5 bases at V and 4 bases at J, with 14 bases between. From germline, CDR1 is MDHEN and CDR2 SYDVKM. The CDR3 covers 14 residues.

This clone showed up just a few times. The J gene is TRBJ1-2, the V gene TRBV5-4, with D possibly being TRBD1 (6 bases). The germline CDR1 and CDR2 sequences are SGHNT and YYREEE (reference sequence). Trimming took 4 bases from V and 6 from J, leaving 16 bases between them. This CDR3 is built from 14 residues. The CDR3 reads CASSPQTGRNGYTF. The CDR3 DNA is TGTGCCAGCAGCCCCCAGACAGGAAGAAATGGCTACACCTTC.

The sample holds a few counts of this clone. This chain uses TRBV9 with TRBJ2-7; 7 bases line up with TRBD2. Losses at the gene ends were 0 bases for V and 2 bases for J; bases not matched to a gene: 11. The CDR3 has 17 residues. Germline CDR1 is SGDLS and CDR2 is YYNGEE. The CDR3, as DNA: TGTGCCAGCAGCGTAGAAACCAAGACTAGCTTTGCCTACGAGCAGTACTTC. Protein sequence: CASSVETKTSFAYEQYF.

The chain is built from TRBV6-2 or TRBV6-3 and TRBJ2-1; 8 bases align to TRBD1. This CDR3 has 15 amino acids. Germline assignment: CDR1 MNHEY and CDR2 SVGEGT. The V segment lost 4 bases and the J segment 6 bases; nucleotides outside the gene matches: 8. The CDR3 loop is CASSLDRVVSNEQFF. As DNA, the CDR3 is TGTGCCAGCAGTTTGGACAGGGTGGTAAGCAATGAGCAGTTCTTC.

V gene TRBV18 combines with J gene TRBJ2-5; perhaps TRBD1 as D (5 bases). Trimming took off 8 bases at V and 0 bases at J, with 19 bases between the two ends. CDR1 KGHSH and CDR2 LQKENI come from the germline V gene. The CDR3 consists of 16 residues. CDR3 protein: CASPRQPIGDQETQYF. The CDR3 DNA follows: TGTGCCAGCCCACGACAGCCAATTGGAGACCAAGAGACCCAGTACTTC.

This clone was seen once. The chain recombines TRBV11-2 with TRBJ2-3; TRBD2 matches at 7 bases. CDR3 length: 18 amino acids. V shed 0 bases, J shed 2 bases, and the junction held 11 bases outside the gene matches. Germline loops: CDR1 SGHAT, CDR2 FQNNGV. The CDR3 loop reads CASSLEWGGLRITDTQYF. DNA of the CDR3: TGTGCCAGCAGCTTAGAGTGGGGGGGACTCAGGATCACAGATACGCAGTATTTT.

CDR3 sequence (DNA): TGTGCCACCATGACAGGTCCCTATGGCTACACCTTC. Translation: CATMTGPYGYTF. The V call is TRBV28, the J call TRBJ1-2, with D perhaps TRBD1 (6 bases). V lost 10 bases to trimming and J lost 4 bases, with 13 bases between them. The V gene's germline CDR1 is MDHEN and CDR2 SYDVKM. There are 12 residues in the CDR3.

The chain is built from TRBV7-6 and TRBJ1-2, with 10 bases aligning to TRBD1. After removal of 5 bases from V and 8 bases from J, the junction contained 5 bases not matched to a gene. The length of the CDR3 is 13 residues. Germline CDR1 is SGHVS and CDR2 is FNYEAQ. The chain's CDR3 is CASSPGTGEGYTF. In DNA, the CDR3 is TGTGCCAGCAGCCCCGGGACAGGGGAGGGCTACACCTTC.

This chain uses TRBV20-1 with TRBJ2-7, with TRBD1 matching 7 bases. Germline V lookup: CDR1 DFQATT, CDR2 SNEGSKA (reference sequence). The CDR3 runs 11 residues. Trimming cost V 5 bases and J 4 bases; bases outside gene matches: 2. This CDR3 reads CSALQGYEQYF. The CDR3 nucleotides are TGCAGTGCTTTACAGGGGTACGAGCAGTACTTC.

This sequence joins TRBV28 and TRBJ2-3; 9 bases are a match to TRBD2. The CDR3 loop spans 17 amino acids. V shed 7 bases, J shed 2 bases, and the junction held 13 bases outside the gene matches. Per germline, CDR1 MDHEN and CDR2 SYDVKM. DNA for the CDR3: TGTGCCAGCACCCAAGGGGGGCTAGCGGGGAACACAGATACGCAGTATTTT. Its translation is CASTQGGLAGNTDTQYF.

The rearrangement links TRBV7-8 to TRBJ2-3, with 10 positions matching TRBD2. CDR3 length equals 18 residues. From germline, CDR1 is SGHVS and CDR2 FQNEAQ. With V trimmed by 3 bases and J by 7 bases, 16 bases remained unmatched. The CDR3: CASSFPRGQREGRHTQYF. The DNA of the CDR3 is TGTGCCAGCAGCTTCCCCAGAGGCCAGCGGGAGGGCCGGCATACGCAGTATTTT.

The rearrangement joins TRBV27 to TRBJ2-6, with a tentative D call TRBD1 (6 bases). The CDR3 spans 20 residues. Trimming took 6 bases from V and 0 from J, leaving 24 bases between them. The germline gives CDR1 MNHEY, CDR2 SMNVEV (reference sequence). The CDR3, as DNA: TGTGCCAGCAGCCTTAGGACAGCCGGCAGCTTTGACTCTGGGGCCAACGTCCTGACTTTC. Its translation: CASSLRTAGSFDSGANVLTF. The full variable domain, in which reference TRBV27 and TRBJ2-6 provide the parts outside the CDR3, is EAQVTQNPRYLITVTGKKLTVTCSQNMNHEYMSWYRQDPGLGLRQIYYSMNVEVTDKGDVPEGYKVSRKEKRNFPLILESPSPNQTSLYFCASSLRTAGSFDSGANVLTFGAGSRLTVL.